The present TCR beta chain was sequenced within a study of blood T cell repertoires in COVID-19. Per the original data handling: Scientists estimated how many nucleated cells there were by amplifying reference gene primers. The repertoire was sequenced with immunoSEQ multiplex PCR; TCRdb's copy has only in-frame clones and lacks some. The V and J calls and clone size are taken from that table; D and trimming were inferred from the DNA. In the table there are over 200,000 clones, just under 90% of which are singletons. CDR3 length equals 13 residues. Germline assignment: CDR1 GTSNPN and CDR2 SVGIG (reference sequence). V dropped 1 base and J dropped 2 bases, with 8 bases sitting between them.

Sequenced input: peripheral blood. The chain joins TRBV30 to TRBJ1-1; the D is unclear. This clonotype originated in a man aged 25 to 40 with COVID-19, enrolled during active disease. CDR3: CAWSGSFNTEAFF. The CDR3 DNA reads TGTGCCTGGAGTGGGAGTTTTAACACTGAAGCTTTCTTT. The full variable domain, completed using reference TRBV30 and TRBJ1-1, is SQTIHQWPATLVQPVGSPLSLECTVEGTSNPNLYWYRQAAGRGLQLLFYSVGIGQISSEVPQNLSASRPQDRQFILSSKKLLLSDSGFYLCAWSGSFNTEAFFGQGTRLTVV.